One sample yielded the 16 T cell receptor beta chains listed below, sequenced in a study of T cells in Graves' hyperthyroidism and ophthalmopathy. Researchers took RNA transcripts and amplified the TCR beta CDR3 regions from them. Using the HTBI primer set, a first-round RT-PCR was run on the TCR CDR3. TCRdb ran MiXCR on the multiplex PCR reads and lists one entry per CDR3 protein. The sample shows roughly 750,000 distinct CDR3 sequences, roughly 17% of them seen only once. The sequencing sample was made of blood. All receptors come from a man aged 18 to 29 with Graves' hyperthyroidism.

This clonotype was counted at least ten times. The rearrangement links TRBV12-3 or TRBV12-4 to TRBJ2-3, with 10 bases fitting TRBD2. The CDR3 sequence is 16 residues long. Trimming at V came to 2 bases and at J to 4 bases, leaving 6 bases not matched to a gene. The CDR3: CASSLKAGGVSDTQYF. DNA for the CDR3: TGTGCCAGCAGTTTAAAAGCGGGAGGGGTTTCAGATACGCAGTATTTT.

This clonotype was observed a handful of times. The CDR3 region has the DNA TGCAGTGCTAGACACCCTAGCGGGTTGAGCTCCTACAATGAGCAGTTCTTC. Residues: CSARHPSGLSSYNEQFF. The rearrangement uses TRBV20-1 and TRBJ2-1, with 8 bases that match TRBD2. This CDR3 is 17 amino acids long. The V gene's germline CDR1 is DFQATT and CDR2 SNEGSKA (reference sequence). J gave up 0 bases and V 2 bases, and 9 bases lay outside the gene matches.

This clonotype was detected ten times or more. The chain links TRBV3-1 to TRBJ2-7; D possibly corresponds to TRBD1 (5 bases). This CDR3 spans 12 amino acids. CDR1 and CDR2 (germline): LGHDT, YNNKEL (reference sequence). V was pared by 4 bases and J by 6 bases, with 10 bases between. CDR3 DNA: TGTGCCAGCAGCCCCCAGCAGGGCGAGCAGTACTTC. It yields the protein CASSPQQGEQYF.

This clonotype was recorded a few times. The chain joins TRBV5-1 to TRBJ1-1; D ambiguous. CDR1 SGHRS and CDR2 YFSETQ come from the germline V gene. The length of the CDR3 is 17 residues. V lost 4 bases to trimming and J lost 1 base, with 20 bases between them. CDR3 in amino acids: CASSLTPRGLRNTEAFF. The CDR3 DNA reads as TGCGCCAGCAGCCTCACACCTCGGGGTCTGAGGAACACTGAAGCTTTCTTT.

This clonotype has a handful of counts. The gene calls are TRBV3-1 and TRBJ2-7, with D possibly being TRBD1 or TRBD2 (5 bases each). CDR3 length: 15 residues. V gave up 0 bases and J gave up 2 bases, with 11 bases separating them. CDR1 is LGHDT, CDR2 YNNKEL, per germline (reference sequence). This chain's CDR3 is CASSQDGLGAYEQYF. Written as DNA, the CDR3 is TGTGCCAGCAGCCAAGATGGTTTGGGGGCCTACGAGCAGTACTTC.

The sample holds many counts of this clonotype. The chain is built from TRBV20-1 and TRBJ1-5; the D is unclear. The length of the CDR3 is 15 residues. V shed 3 bases and J shed 7 bases, with 19 bases lying between them. Germline CDR1 and CDR2: DFQATT and SNEGSKA (reference sequence). The CDR3 protein is CSASVQLGGWQPQHF. CDR3 sequence (DNA): TGCAGTGCTAGTGTCCAGCTTGGTGGCTGGCAGCCCCAGCATTTT.

This clonotype was observed a few times. The genes are TRBV5-1 and TRBJ1-2, with 9 bases matching TRBD1. The CDR3 contains 16 residues. The V segment lost 4 bases and the J segment 4 bases; nucleotides outside the gene matches: 11. Per germline, CDR1 SGHRS and CDR2 YFSETQ. The CDR3 coding sequence is TGCGCCAGCAGCGTCCAACCGACAGGGGGTGGCTATGGCTACACCTTC. Translation gives CASSVQPTGGGYGYTF.

J is TRBJ2-3 and V is TRBV7-9; 8 bases map to TRBD2. The CDR3 consists of 16 residues. Germline V gene data show CDR1 as SEHNR and CDR2 as FQNEAQ (reference sequence). V gave up 4 bases and J gave up 6 bases; unmatched junction bases: 12. The CDR3 protein is CASSWNPSGSSDTQYF. For the CDR3, the DNA is TGTGCCAGCAGCTGGAATCCGAGCGGGAGTTCCGATACGCAGTATTTT.

Only a few counts were recorded for this clonotype. This chain joins TRBV4-1 and TRBJ2-7, with D uncertain. V lost 0 bases, J lost 1 base, and 10 bases lay in between. The V gene's germline CDR1 is MGHRA and CDR2 YSYEKL. This CDR3 is built from 15 residues. CDR3: CASSQDRATSYEQYF. The CDR3 DNA is TGCGCCAGCAGCCAAGATCGGGCCACATCCTACGAGCAGTACTTC.

This clonotype showed up just a few times. This chain joins TRBV9 and TRBJ2-1; D gene uncertain. The length of the CDR3 is 15 residues. Germline V lookup: CDR1 SGDLS, CDR2 YYNGEE. V gave up 0 bases and J gave up 2 bases, with 9 bases separating them. CDR3 sequence reads: CASSVGVSPYNEQFF. CDR3 coding DNA: TGTGCCAGCAGCGTAGGGGTTAGCCCCTACAATGAGCAGTTCTTC.

A few counts support this clonotype. The gene calls are TRBV20-1 and TRBJ2-5, with 15 bases that match TRBD2. This CDR3 is 16 amino acids long. V was pared by 4 bases and J by 1 base, with 4 bases of the junction left unmatched. The germline V gene has CDR1 DFQATT and CDR2 SNEGSKA (reference sequence). The CDR3 bases are TGCAGTGCTAAAGGACTAGCGGGAGGGGGCCAAGAGACCCAGTACTTC. Residues: CSAKGLAGGGQETQYF.

The J gene is TRBJ1-2, the V gene TRBV11-2, with D unclear. The germline V and J ends were trimmed by 8 bases and 5 bases, with 18 bases remaining between them. Germline lookup yields CDR1 SGHAT and CDR2 FQNNGV. This CDR3 region has 14 residues. The CDR3 sequence: CASATIRASYGYTF. CDR3 bases: TGTGCCAGCGCCACAATTCGGGCATCATATGGCTACACCTTC.

This clonotype was observed a few times. This CDR3 reads CASSPPGQDYGYTF. CDR3 sequence (DNA): TGTGCCAGCAGCCCGCCGGGACAGGACTATGGCTACACCTTC. The chain uses TRBV7-9 and TRBJ1-2, with 8 bases that match TRBD1. The CDR3 spans 14 residues. CDR1 and CDR2 from the germline V gene are SEHNR and FQNEAQ (reference sequence). V shed 5 bases and J 3 bases; nucleotides not matched to a gene: 5.

To note about this clonotype: A read error may account for a junction end that differs from germline. The chain couples TRBV28 to TRBJ2-2; 14 nucleotides align to TRBD2. The CDR3 contains 17 residues. Germline V gene data show CDR1 as MDHEN and CDR2 as SYDVKM. The CDR3 DNA reads as TGTGCCAGCAGTTTAACAGGGACTAGCGGGAGAGGCGGGGAGCTGTTGTTT. Its translation is CASSLTGTSGRGGELLF. Full variable domain (missing parts from reference TRBV28 and TRBJ2-2): DVKVTQSSRYLVKRTGEKVFLECVQDMDHENMFWYRQDPGLGLRLIYFSYDVKMKEKGDIPEGYSVSREKKERFSLILESASTNQTSMYLCASSLTGTSGRGGELLFGEGSRLTVL.

This clonotype was detected many times. The chain links TRBV10-3 to TRBJ2-3; TRBD2 aligns across 11 bases. Germline CDR1 and CDR2: ENHRY and SYGVKD. The CDR3 has 17 residues. The V segment lost 3 bases and the J segment 2 bases; nucleotides outside the gene matches: 7. The CDR3 region is CAISEPTSGVFTDTQYF. DNA for the CDR3: TGTGCCATCAGTGAACCGACTAGCGGGGTATTCACAGATACGCAGTATTTT.

This clonotype was observed at least ten times. The chain links TRBV2 to TRBJ2-1; TRBD2 might be the D (5 bases). The length of the CDR3 is 15 residues. V lost 4 bases and J 4 bases, leaving 14 bases between the germline ends. Germline assignment: CDR1 SNHLY and CDR2 FYNNEI. CDR3 sequence (DNA): TGTGCCAGCAGTGTGCTGGAGGCCCCATACAATGAGCAGTTCTTC. Its protein product is CASSVLEAPYNEQFF.